The 29 T cell receptor beta chains below were found in one sample sequenced in a study of tumor and adjacent non-tumor tissue in lung cancer. No cell sorting was done before RNA was extracted from the tissue. Three rounds of nested PCR, following a modified ARM-PCR protocol, produced the TCRbeta library. TCRdb re-analysed the multiplex PCR reads in MiXCR, keeping a single row per CDR3 protein. Of about 93,000 distinct CDR3 sequences in the sample, roughly 66% were seen once. Sample: lung tumor tissue. These receptor sequences come from a man in his sixties with non-small cell lung cancer.

Comments on this clonotype: This may arise from a read error, as a much more abundant clone is one base away. The chain is built from TRBV7-8 and TRBJ1-4; maybe TRBD1 (5 bases). V was cut by 5 bases and J by 7 bases, with 20 bases left in between. The CDR3 sequence is 16 residues long. Per germline, CDR1 SGHVS and CDR2 FQNEAQ. The CDR3 DNA reads as TGTGCCAGCAGCCCACCAGGGAAGTCAAGTGTTGAAAAACTGTTTTTT. This codes for CASSPPGKSSVEKLFF.

This clonotype was counted ten times or more. The V call is TRBV5-4, the J call TRBJ2-2, with TRBD1 matching over 7 bases. The CDR3 has 13 residues. The V gene's germline CDR1 is SGHNT and CDR2 YYREEE (reference sequence). V gave up 7 bases and J gave up 4 bases; unmatched junction bases: 4. CDR3 nucleotide sequence: TGTGCCAGCGGGACAGCGTCCACCGGGGAGCTGTTTTTT. Its translation: CASGTASTGELFF.

The V gene is TRBV29-1, the J gene TRBJ2-7, with TRBD1 identical over 10 bases. CDR3 size: 12 residues. Trimming took 7 bases from V and 4 from J; bases not matched to a gene: 4. Germline values: CDR1 SQVTM, CDR2 ANQGSEA. The CDR3 loop is CSAGQGKYEQYF. The DNA for the CDR3 is TGCAGCGCGGGACAGGGGAAATACGAGCAGTACTTC.

The J gene is TRBJ2-7, the V gene TRBV4-1, with TRBD1 as a possible D gene (5 bases). V lost 7 bases to trimming and J lost 4 bases, with 20 bases between them. The CDR3 extends over 15 amino acids. Germline CDR1 reads MGHRA; CDR2 reads YSYEKL. In DNA form, the CDR3 reads TGCGCCAGCAACCTACAGGATAGGGATGAGTACGAGCAGTACTTC. This sequence encodes CASNLQDRDEYEQYF.

Concerning this clonotype itself: A read error may explain this, as a much larger clone is one base away. The CDR3 nucleotides are TGTGCCAGCAGCCAAGGTCGGATCCTCAATGAGCAGTTCTTC. Its protein product is CASSQGRILNEQFF. The V gene is TRBV4-2, the J gene TRBJ2-1, with D hard to call. V lost 1 base and J 6 bases, leaving 10 bases between the germline ends. The CDR3 totals 14 residues. Germline CDR1 and CDR2: LGHNA and YNFKEQ.

Points on this clonotype: A clone one base away is much larger, so this may be a read error. V gene TRBV20-1 combines with J gene TRBJ2-3; 12 bases align to TRBD2. The CDR3 has 15 amino acids. Germline loops: CDR1 DFQATT, CDR2 SNEGSKA (reference sequence). CDR3 sequence: CSASLGLAGKLTVNF. Here the CDR3 DNA reads TGCAGTGCTAGTCTTGGACTAGCGGGGAAGCTGACCGTAAATTTT.

For this clonotype: Relative to the germline gene, one junction end is altered; a read error may explain this. This rearrangement joins TRBV11-3 to TRBJ2-5; D is tentatively TRBD1 or TRBD2 (7 bases each). The CDR3 spans 16 residues. Germline V gene lookup returns CDR1 SGHNT and CDR2 YENEEA. CDR3 sequence reads: CASSLESGTVEETQSF. For the CDR3, the DNA is TGTGCAAGCAGCTTAGAGAGCGGGACAGTCGAAGAGACCCAGAGCTTC.

The chain uses TRBV6-5 and TRBJ2-3; 8 nucleotides match TRBD1. With V trimmed by 5 bases and J by 15 bases, 16 bases remained unmatched. CDR3 length equals 14 residues. The germline CDR1 and CDR2 sequences are MNHEY and SVGAGI. CDR3 in amino acids: CASSAQGVRDMQYF. The CDR3 bases are TGTGCCAGCAGTGCACAGGGGGTGAGAGATATGCAATATTTT.

Concerning this clonotype: At one end, the junction sequence differs from germline, possibly due to a read error. V usage is TRBV4-2 and J usage is TRBJ1-2, with unresolved D. CDR3 length: 14 residues. Per germline, CDR1 LGHNA and CDR2 YNFKEQ. The CDR3 loop reads CACSQDIMSLYYTF. In DNA, the CDR3 is TGTGCCTGCAGCCAAGATATCATGTCGTTGTACTACACCTTC.

The chain combines TRBV15 with TRBJ2-5, with D unclear. V shed 5 bases and J shed 3 bases, with 4 bases lying between them. CDR1 LNHNV and CDR2 YYDKDF come from the germline V gene (reference sequence). This CDR3 contains 11 residues. CDR3 in amino acids: CATSWEETQYF. CDR3 nucleotides: TGTGCCACCAGCTGGGAAGAGACCCAGTACTTC.

This clonotype has a count of ten or more. The chain has TRBV28 and TRBJ1-1, with D maybe TRBD1 (5 bases). The V gene lost 9 bases and the J gene lost 1 base, with 9 bases spanning the gap. CDR3 size: 12 residues. Germline assignment: CDR1 MDHEN and CDR2 SYDVKM. CDR3 DNA: TGTGCCAGTTGGCAGGGGAACACTGAAGCTTTCTTT. Translated: CASWQGNTEAFF.

Turning to this clonotype: This may stem from a read error, because a much larger clone lies one nucleotide away. This rearrangement joins TRBV6-6 to TRBJ2-1; no reliable D call. The CDR3 has 14 amino acids. Germline CDR1 MNHNY, CDR2 SVGAGI (reference sequence). This CDR3 reads CASRGPVSYNEQLF. In nucleotides, the CDR3 is TGTGCCAGCAGGGGTCCCGTCTCCTACAATGAGCAGCTCTTC.

Of note for this clonotype: The junction and the germline gene differ at one end; a read error may be behind it. This rearrangement joins TRBV7-8 to TRBJ1-1; no clear D. Germline CDR1 SGHVS, CDR2 FQNEAQ. The CDR3 is 15 amino acids. The CDR3 nucleotides are TGTGCCAGCAGCTTCCGAGAGCGAGTGAACACTGAAACTTTCTTT. This gives the protein CASSFRERVNTETFF.

To note about this clonotype: This may be a read error: a much more frequent sequence differs by one nucleotide. The V and J genes are TRBV14 and TRBJ1-1; tentatively, D is TRBD1 (5 bases). This CDR3 contains 14 residues. CDR1 is SGHDN, CDR2 FVKESK, per germline. Here the CDR3 DNA reads TGTGCCAGCAGCCAAGTTGGGGGGAACACTGAAGCTTTATTT. It codes for CASSQVGGNTEALF.

In regard to this clonotype: Sequence at one end of the junction differs from germline and may be a read error. In nucleotides, the CDR3 is TGTAGAGTTGAAGGGGACGCCTCCTACGAGCAGTACTTC. It specifies CRVEGDASYEQYF. This chain connects TRBV29-1 to TRBJ2-7, with D perhaps given as TRBD1 or TRBD2 (5 bases each). Germline V gene sequence: CDR1 SQVTM, CDR2 ANQGSEA. The CDR3 contains 13 residues.

The chain links TRBV5-1 to TRBJ2-7; D is possibly TRBD1 (6 bases). V shed 4 bases and J shed 4 bases, with 15 bases lying between them. Germline V gives CDR1 SGHRS, CDR2 YFSETQ. The length of the CDR3 is 14 residues. CDR3 DNA sequence: TGCGCCAGCAGCATGGCACTAACAGGGTACGAGCAGTACTTC. Its translation is CASSMALTGYEQYF. Together with reference TRBV5-1 and TRBJ2-7, the CDR3 gives the full variable domain: KAGVTQTPRYLIKTRGQQVTLSCSPISGHRSVSWYQQTPGQGLQFLFEYFSETQRNKGNFPGRFSGRQFSNSRSEMNVSTLELGDSALYLCASSMALTGYEQYFGPGTRLTVT.

This clonotype was observed many times. The V call is TRBV6-1, the J call TRBJ1-5; perhaps TRBD1 as D (6 bases). The CDR3 is 16 amino acids. Germline values: CDR1 MNHNS, CDR2 SASEGT. The V end was cut by 4 bases, the J end by 1 base, with 14 bases between. CDR3 sequence reads: CASSARGGASNQPQHF. For the CDR3, the DNA is TGTGCCAGCAGTGCGCGTGGGGGGGCCAGCAATCAGCCCCAGCATTTT.

This chain links TRBV6-2 or TRBV6-3 with TRBJ1-1, with D maybe TRBD1 (5 bases). V was trimmed by 5 bases and J by 4 bases, leaving 11 bases between them. From germline, CDR1 is MNHEY and CDR2 SVGEGT. The CDR3 is made up of 13 amino acids. The CDR3 bases are TGTGCCAGCAGTCAGAGGACAATCACTGAAGCTTTCTTT. Protein: CASSQRTITEAFF.

Note on this clonotype: It is likely a read error, because the conserved phenylalanine at the end of the CDR3 is missing. The DNA is omitted, as the CDR3 cannot be located on it reliably, and the CDR3 follows TCRdb's listing. The chain links TRBV6-6 to TRBJ2-7; the table's D call, TRBD1, has no DNA check behind it. CDR1 MNHNY and CDR2 SVGAGI come from the germline V gene (reference sequence). The CDR3 extends over 14 residues, inclusive of both ends. This CDR3 is CASRTPQGVHEQYI.

This clonotype was seen ten or more times. The chain has TRBV6-1 and TRBJ2-7; D might be TRBD1 (7 bases). The CDR3 covers 15 residues. Deletions cut 0 bases from V and 2 bases from J, with 11 bases between. The germline CDR1 and CDR2 sequences are MNHNS and SASEGT. In DNA form, the CDR3 reads TGTGCCAGCAGTGAAGCGCAGGGGGGAACCTACGAGCAGTACTTC. The encoded protein is CASSEAQGGTYEQYF.

Worth noting for this clonotype: This CDR3 is missing its conserved last phenylalanine or tryptophan, likely due to a read error. The rearrangement uses TRBV4-1 and TRBJ1-2; D may be TRBD1 (6 bases). Germline lookup yields CDR1 MGHRA and CDR2 YSYEKL. This CDR3 contains 15 residues. V lost 3 bases and J 8 bases, leaving 19 bases between the germline ends. CDR3 residues: CASSQDLYRVGGYTL. In DNA, the CDR3 is TGCGCCAGCAGCCAGGATCTCTACAGGGTGGGAGGCTACACCTTA.

The chain links TRBV5-6 to TRBJ2-3; a weak D match, TRBD1 (6 bases). V was clipped by 6 bases and J by 2 bases, with 19 bases between them. This CDR3 region has 16 residues. CDR1 is SGHDT and CDR2 is YYEEEE in the germline V gene. The CDR3 here is CASNPGHPVDTDTQYF. The CDR3 region has the DNA TGTGCCAGCAACCCGGGACACCCGGTGGACACAGATACGCAGTATTTT.

This clonotype has at least ten counts. This sequence joins TRBV20-1 and TRBJ1-2; D ambiguous. Germline V gene data show CDR1 as DFQATT and CDR2 as SNEGSKA (reference sequence). Trimming took 1 base from V and 7 from J, leaving 13 bases between them. The CDR3 spans 13 residues. The DNA for the CDR3 is TGCAGTGCTAGAGGCCGCGCCGAGGCTGGCTACACCTTC. Protein product: CSARGRAEAGYTF.

The chain employs TRBV11-3 and TRBJ1-1; D gene uncertain. The CDR3 is 14 residues long. CDR1 SGHNT and CDR2 YENEEA come from the germline V gene. CDR3: CTSSLGRGSTEAFF. CDR3 DNA sequence: TGTACAAGCAGCTTAGGTAGAGGATCCACAGAAGCTTTCTTT.

About this clonotype itself: This may be a read error: a much more frequent sequence differs by one nucleotide. V usage is TRBV2 and J usage is TRBJ1-5; D is unclear. V shed 2 bases and J shed 8 bases, with 10 bases lying between them. The CDR3 contains 13 residues. Looked up from germline, CDR1 is SNHLY and CDR2 is FYNNEI. The CDR3 here is CASSENLDKPQHF. For the CDR3, the DNA is TGTGCCAGCAGTGAAAACCTCGATAAGCCCCAGCATTTT.

Comment on this clonotype: A read error may produce the germline difference seen at one junction end. The chain employs TRBV28 and TRBJ2-7, with D uncertain. This CDR3 has 12 residues. Germline-derived CDR1 and CDR2 are MDHEN and SYDVKM. The CDR3 sequence is CAGKLGTYEQYF. The CDR3 DNA sequence: TGTGCCGGCAAGCTAGGAACCTACGAGCAATACTTC.

The J gene is TRBJ2-7, the V gene TRBV4-3; D call uncertain. The V gene's germline CDR1 is LGHNA and CDR2 YSLEER. The CDR3 length is 15 residues. The V and J ends lost 1 base and 13 bases respectively, with 23 bases between them. Written as DNA, the CDR3 is TGCGCCAGCAGCCAAGCGCGAGGACCAGCCTACGTGCAATACTTC. It encodes CASSQARGPAYVQYF.

A remark on this clonotype: This is likely a read error, given that the CDR3 carries no conserved phenylalanine or tryptophan at its end. The V gene is TRBV11-2, the J gene TRBJ2-5; unclear D gene. The germline V gene encodes CDR1 SGHAT and CDR2 FQNNGV. This CDR3 comprises 13 residues. Trimming took 1 base from V and 2 from J, leaving 5 bases between them. The CDR3 here is CASSLGPQETQYR. The CDR3 DNA reads TGTGCCAGCAGCTTAGGACCACAAGAGACCCAGTACCGC.

On this clonotype: Given a much more abundant clone one base away, this may be a read error. This chain joins TRBV6-5 and TRBJ2-7; D is ambiguous. With 6 bases removed from V and 7 bases from J, the gap between germline ends came to 19 bases. Germline V gene data show CDR1 as MNHEY and CDR2 as SVGAGI. This CDR3 has 14 amino acids. The CDR3 spells CASSPVGVMAEQYF. The CDR3 region has the DNA TGTGCCAGCAGCCCAGTTGGGGTTATGGCGGAGCAGTACTTC.